The rows below give T cell receptor beta chains drawn from one sample of a study of blood T cell repertoires in COVID-19. Assay used: immunoSEQ multiplex PCR; TCRdb lists only in-frame clones, some missing. The sample has some 41,000 clones; around 90% are singletons. Sequencing was done on a sample of peripheral blood. The receptor source for this set is a woman aged 25-40 years in a cohort sampled during active COVID-19. The CDR3 runs from the conserved cysteine through the conserved F or W.

>TRBV7-2
CASTDQGNTEAFF
>TRBV6-5
CASRPTGARGYTF
>TRBV6-5
CASRKVTGVGQPQHF
>TRBV7-9
CASSLTGGNQPQHF
>TRBV24-1
CATSDLGRGAETQYF
>TRBV18
CASSRGNSGFDEQFF
>TRBV4-2
CASSPHGQLYNEQFF
>TRBV7-9
CASSQGTYSNQPQHF
>TRBV7-9
CASTPFRTSWSGNTIYF
>TRBV6-4
CATPLTRTSGRASFTDTQYF
>TRBV15
CATSRDRVNEQFF
>TRBV6-4
CASRPGLAGVDEQFF
>TRBV19
CASSILASSNQPQHF
>TRBV7-3
CASSLTLAGGSVHEQFF
>TRBV11-3
CASRSTSGVQETQYF
>TRBV5-5
CASSPLTSAVGEQFF
>TRBV9
CASSVRPLNEKLFF
>TRBV28
CATRRGNTIYF
>TRBV13
CASSLSQGAEQYF
>TRBV5-6
CASSLARGRETQYF
>TRBV11-3
CASSLGTGQGLNTIYF
>TRBV6-5
CASSFRVRGNSPLHF
>TRBV5-1
CASSQKGAVNTGELFF
>TRBV30
CAWSPLGQTSSYNEQFF
>TRBV18
CASSPPGGTDSDYEQYF
>TRBV5-4
CASSPTSATAYNEQFF
>TRBV9
CASSVGGGTGELFF
>TRBV27
CASSYGTGASEAFF
>TRBV30
CAWRATGDSPLHF
>TRBV9
CVSSTSGTGIYGYTF
>TRBV7-3
CASSAFGPGTEAFF
>TRBV7-9
CASSFDSGRATNEQFF
>TRBV4-2
CASSQDEMNTGELFF
>TRBV4-2
CASSQETSGRLDEQFF
>TRBV6-2/TRBV6-3
CASSYGTRVRVEYEQYF
>TRBV7-6
CASSLGLQGTGELFF
>TRBV12-3/TRBV12-4
CASSLESGYEQYF
>TRBV20-1
CSASSPSGRAADNEQFF
>TRBV28
CASSPAPGYSNQPQHF
>TRBV7-9
CASSLGRYYEQYF
>TRBV24-1
CATSISDRPMKGYTF
>TRBV5-1
CASSLAGSQPQHF